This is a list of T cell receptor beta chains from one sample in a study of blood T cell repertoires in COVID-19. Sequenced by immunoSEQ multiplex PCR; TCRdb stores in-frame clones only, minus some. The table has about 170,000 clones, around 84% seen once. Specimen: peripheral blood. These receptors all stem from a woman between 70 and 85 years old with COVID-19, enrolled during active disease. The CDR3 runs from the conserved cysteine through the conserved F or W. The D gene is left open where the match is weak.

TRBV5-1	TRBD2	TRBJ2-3	CASSLEGTSRTQYF
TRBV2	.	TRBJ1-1	CASGGQPNTEAFF
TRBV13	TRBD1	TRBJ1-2	CASSERAGGDYGYTF
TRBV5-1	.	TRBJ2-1	CASSLDLASYNEQFF
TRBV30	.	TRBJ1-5	CAWSPGEASPQHF
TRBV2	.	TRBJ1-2	CASSVKTGMSGYTF
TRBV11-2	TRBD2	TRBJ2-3	CASSLRDSGGLGNTQYF
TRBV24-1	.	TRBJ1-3	CATSDPRISGNTIYF
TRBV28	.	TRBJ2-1	CASRTAGMYNEQFF
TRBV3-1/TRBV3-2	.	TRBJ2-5	CASSQETRGETQYF
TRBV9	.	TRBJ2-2	CASSLGQNANTGELFF
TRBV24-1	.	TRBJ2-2	CATSVQGRGNTGELFF
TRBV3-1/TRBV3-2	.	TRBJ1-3	CASSQDRLQGTGNTIYF
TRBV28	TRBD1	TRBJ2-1	CASRGDPGQGHDEQFF